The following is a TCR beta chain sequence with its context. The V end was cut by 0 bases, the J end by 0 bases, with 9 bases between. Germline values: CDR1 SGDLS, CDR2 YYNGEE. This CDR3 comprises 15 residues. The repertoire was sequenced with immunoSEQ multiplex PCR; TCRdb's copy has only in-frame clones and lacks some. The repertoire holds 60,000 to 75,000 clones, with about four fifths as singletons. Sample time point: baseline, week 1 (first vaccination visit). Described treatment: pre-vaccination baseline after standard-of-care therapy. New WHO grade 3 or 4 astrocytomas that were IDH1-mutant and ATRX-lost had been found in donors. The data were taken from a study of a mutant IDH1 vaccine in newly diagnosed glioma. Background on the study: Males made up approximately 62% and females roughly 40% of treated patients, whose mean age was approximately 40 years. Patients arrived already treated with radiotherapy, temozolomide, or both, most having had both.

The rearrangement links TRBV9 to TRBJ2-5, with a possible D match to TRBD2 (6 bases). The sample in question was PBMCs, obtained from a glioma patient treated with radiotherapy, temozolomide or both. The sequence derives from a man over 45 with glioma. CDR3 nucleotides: TGTGCCAGCAGCGTAGGAGGAGGGAACCAAGAGACCCAGTACTTC. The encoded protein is CASSVGGGNQETQYF.